This TCR beta chain was captured by sequencing in a study of Tregs in tolerant kidney transplant recipients. The study's findings and limits: Antigen-driven expansion was suggested because donor-specific Tregs expanded more than all Tregs in tolerant patients. For some patients, primers changed over time, blocking nucleotide-level comparison. The small number of patients limits these findings pending further validation.

CDR1 is MGHRA and CDR2 is YSYEKL in the germline V gene. The CDR3 sequence is 18 residues long. J lost 4 bases, V lost 3 bases, and 15 bases had no gene match. In regard to this clone: Its antigen is unidentified.

The data were produced by immunoSEQ multiplex PCR, yet TCRdb's version contains in-frame clones alone and is incomplete. The sample carries tens of thousands of clones, roughly 86% recorded once. Recipients received nonmyeloablative bone marrow transplants from related graft donors, with transient mixed chimerism. Unstimulated Tregs (CD4+CD25+CD127-) and CD4+CD25- non-Tregs were sorted from PBMCs. The chain recombines TRBV4-1 with TRBJ2-3; TRBD1 matches 8 bases. Here the sequenced sample was CD4+ T cells from blood (PBMCs), taken 6 months after the transplant. The receptor was isolated from a human patient who received a combined kidney and bone marrow transplant. Some T cells may possibly be graft donor cells. The CDR3 region has the DNA TGCGCCAGCAGCCATGGCGCCCCCGGGACAGGTTGGTCAGATACGCAGTATTTT. This encodes CASSHGAPGTGWSDTQYF.